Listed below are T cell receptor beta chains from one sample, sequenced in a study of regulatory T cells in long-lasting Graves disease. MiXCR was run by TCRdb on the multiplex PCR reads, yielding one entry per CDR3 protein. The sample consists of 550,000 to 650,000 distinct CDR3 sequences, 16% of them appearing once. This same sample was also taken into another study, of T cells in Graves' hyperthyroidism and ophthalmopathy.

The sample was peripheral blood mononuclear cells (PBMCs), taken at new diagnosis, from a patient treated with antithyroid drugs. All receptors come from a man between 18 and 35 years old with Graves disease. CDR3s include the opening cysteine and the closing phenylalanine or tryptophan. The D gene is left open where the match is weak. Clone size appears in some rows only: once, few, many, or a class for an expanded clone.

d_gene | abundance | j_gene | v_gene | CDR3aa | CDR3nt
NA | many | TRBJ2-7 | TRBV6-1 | CASKYNSFNSYEQYF | TGTGCCAGCAAATATAACAGTTTCAACTCCTACGAGCAGTACTTC
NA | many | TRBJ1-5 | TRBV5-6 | CASSDRLDNQPQHF | TGTGCCAGCAGCGATCGACTCGACAATCAGCCCCAGCATTTT
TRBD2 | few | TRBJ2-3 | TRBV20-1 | CSASSGSSADTQYF | TGCAGTGCTTCTAGCGGGAGTTCCGCAGATACGCAGTATTTT
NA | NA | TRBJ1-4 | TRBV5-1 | CASNEIGDNEKLFF | TGCGCCAGCAACGAGATCGGGGATAATGAAAAACTGTTTTTT
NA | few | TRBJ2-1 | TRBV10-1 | CASSETRAYNEQFF | TGCGCCAGCAGTGAGACCCGGGCCTACAATGAGCAGTTCTTC
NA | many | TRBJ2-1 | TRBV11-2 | CASSSRDLSVRGYNEQFF | TGTGCCAGCAGCTCCCGGGACCTATCGGTCAGAGGGTACAATGAGCAGTTCTTC
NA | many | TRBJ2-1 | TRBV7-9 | CASSLARVEQFF | TGTGCCAGCAGCTTAGCGCGGGTTGAGCAGTTCTTC
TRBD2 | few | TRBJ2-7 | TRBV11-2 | CASSFHPGTSGTYEQYF | TGTGCCAGCAGTTTCCACCCCGGGACTAGCGGGACCTACGAGCAGTACTTC
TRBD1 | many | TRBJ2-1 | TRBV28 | CASSSPPGQGADEQFF | TGTGCCAGCAGTTCTCCCCCGGGACAGGGGGCCGATGAGCAGTTCTTC
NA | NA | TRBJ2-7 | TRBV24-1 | CATSEPRGNEQYF | TGTGCCACCAGTGAACCACGGGGCAATGAGCAGTACTTC
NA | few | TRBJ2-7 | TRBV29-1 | CSVGRSTYEQYF | TGCAGCGTTGGGCGTAGTACCTACGAGCAGTACTTC
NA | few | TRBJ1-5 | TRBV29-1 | CSVASRGSNQPQHF | TGCAGCGTTGCTTCCAGGGGTAGCAATCAGCCCCAGCATTTT
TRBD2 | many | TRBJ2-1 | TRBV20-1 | CSASKSGRIRNEQFF | TGCAGTGCTAGTAAGAGCGGGAGGATTCGGAATGAGCAGTTCTTC
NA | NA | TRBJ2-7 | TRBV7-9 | CASSLGPSGWYF | TGTGCCAGCAGCCTAGGGCCATCCGGATGGTACTTC
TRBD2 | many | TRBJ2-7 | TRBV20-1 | CSASGLAGEVRVHEQYF | TGCAGTGCTAGTGGACTAGCGGGAGAGGTCCGTGTGCACGAGCAGTACTTC
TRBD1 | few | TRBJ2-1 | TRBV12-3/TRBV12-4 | CASIPTGVDSYNEQFF | TGTGCCAGCATCCCGACAGGGGTGGACTCCTACAATGAGCAGTTCTTC
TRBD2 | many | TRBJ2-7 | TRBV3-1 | CASSQGLAGAREQYF | TGTGCCAGCAGCCAAGGACTAGCGGGAGCTCGTGAGCAGTACTTC
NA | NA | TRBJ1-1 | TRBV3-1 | CASSLGGGTPEAFF | TGTGCCAGCAGCCTCGGCGGAGGGACCCCTGAAGCTTTCTTT
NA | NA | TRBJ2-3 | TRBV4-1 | CASSQDLQANTDTQYF | TGCGCCAGCAGCCAAGATTTGCAGGCAAACACAGATACGCAGTATTTT
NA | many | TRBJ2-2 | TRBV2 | CASRIIAGRTGELFF | TGTGCCAGCAGGATAATAGCCGGTCGGACCGGGGAGCTGTTTTTT
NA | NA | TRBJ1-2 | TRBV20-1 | CSAQKDLDYGYTF | TGCAGTGCCCAAAAGGACCTAGACTATGGCTACACCTTC
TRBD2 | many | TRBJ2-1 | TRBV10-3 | CAISDTGTTHNEQFF | TGTGCCATCAGTGACACCGGGACTACACACAATGAGCAGTTCTTC
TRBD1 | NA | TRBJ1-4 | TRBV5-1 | CASSPGTTGGGEKLFF | TGCGCCAGCAGCCCCGGAACGACAGGGGGCGGTGAAAAACTGTTTTTT
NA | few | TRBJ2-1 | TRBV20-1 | CSARQGWGYEQFF | TGCAGTGCTAGACAGGGATGGGGCTACGAGCAGTTCTTC
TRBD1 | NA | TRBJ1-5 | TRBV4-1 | CASSQPDRGDGQPQHF | TGCGCCAGCAGCCAACCCGACAGGGGTGACGGTCAGCCCCAGCATTTT
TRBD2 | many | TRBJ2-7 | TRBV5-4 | CASSLGSGSSYEQYF | TGTGCCAGCAGCTTGGGTAGCGGGTCGTCCTACGAGCAGTACTTC
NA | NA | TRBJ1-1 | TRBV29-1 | CSVFFQGRMGTEAFF | TGCAGCGTTTTCTTCCAGGGCAGGATGGGCACTGAAGCTTTCTTT
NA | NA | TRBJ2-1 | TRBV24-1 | CATQDKFGDEQFF | TGTGCCACCCAAGACAAATTTGGCGATGAGCAGTTCTTC
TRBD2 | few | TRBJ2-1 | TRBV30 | CASSSGINNEQFF | TGTGCCTCTTCTAGCGGAATAAACAATGAGCAGTTCTTC
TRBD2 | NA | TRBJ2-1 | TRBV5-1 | CASSLVLLAGGRYNEQFF | TGCGCCAGCAGCTTGGTCTTACTAGCGGGAGGGAGATACAATGAGCAGTTCTTC
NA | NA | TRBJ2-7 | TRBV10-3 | CAISAGPYEQYF | TGTGCCATCAGCGCCGGCCCCTACGAGCAGTACTTC
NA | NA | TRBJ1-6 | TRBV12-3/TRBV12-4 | CASRKFRDKTGNSPLHF | TGTGCCAGCAGAAAATTCCGGGACAAGACGGGTAATTCACCCCTCCACTTT
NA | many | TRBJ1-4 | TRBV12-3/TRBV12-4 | CASRQQRSTTNEKLFF | TGTGCCAGCAGACAGCAGAGGTCTACGACTAATGAAAAACTGTTTTTT
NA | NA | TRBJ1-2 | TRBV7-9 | CASSPDPTNYGYTF | TGTGCCAGCAGCCCTGATCCTACTAACTATGGCTACACCTTC
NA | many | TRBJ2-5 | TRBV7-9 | CASSPQTVLQTQYF | TGTGCCAGCAGCCCCCAGACAGTCCTACAGACCCAGTACTTC
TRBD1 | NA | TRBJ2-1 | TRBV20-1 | CSARGTGASEQFF | TGCAGTGCTAGAGGGACAGGGGCGAGTGAGCAGTTCTTC
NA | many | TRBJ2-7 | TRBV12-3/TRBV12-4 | CASGNSYEQYF | TGTGCCAGCGGGAACTCCTACGAGCAGTACTTC
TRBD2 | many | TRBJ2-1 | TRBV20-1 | CSAPQPTSGSNEQFF | TGCAGTGCTCCCCAACCCACTAGCGGGAGTAATGAGCAGTTCTTC
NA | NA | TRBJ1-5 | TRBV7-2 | CASSPDTFNQPQHF | TGTGCCAGCAGCCCAGACACCTTCAATCAGCCCCAGCATTTT
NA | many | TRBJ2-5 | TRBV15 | CATSPGQAYQETQYF | TGTGCCACCTCCCCGGGGCAGGCGTACCAAGAGACCCAGTACTTC
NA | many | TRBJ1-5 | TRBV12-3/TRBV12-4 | CASSTNGQSNQPQHF | TGTGCCAGCAGTACCAACGGACAGAGCAATCAGCCCCAGCATTTT
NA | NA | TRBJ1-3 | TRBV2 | CASSEYQGFDNSGNTIYF | TGTGCCAGCAGTGAATATCAGGGCTTCGACAACTCTGGAAACACTATATATTTT
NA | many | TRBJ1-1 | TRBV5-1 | CASSLRRLNTEAFF | TGCGCCAGCAGCTTGCGGCGGTTGAACACTGAAGCTTTCTTT
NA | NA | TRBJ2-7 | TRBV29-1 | CSVRDMRHEQYF | TGCAGCGTTAGGGATATGAGACACGAGCAGTACTTC
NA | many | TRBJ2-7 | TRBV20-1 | CSADKAGRGYEQYF | TGCAGTGCTGACAAAGCAGGCAGGGGCTACGAGCAGTACTTC
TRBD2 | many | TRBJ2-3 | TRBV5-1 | CASSPSVLAGAPDTQYF | TGCGCCAGCAGCCCTTCGGTGCTAGCGGGAGCCCCAGATACGCAGTATTTT
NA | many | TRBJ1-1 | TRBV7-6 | CASSRDPRGTEAFF | TGTGCCAGCAGCCGGGACCCCAGGGGCACTGAAGCTTTCTTT
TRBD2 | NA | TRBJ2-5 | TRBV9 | CASSVGGSAETQYF | TGTGCCAGCAGCGTGGGCGGGAGTGCAGAGACCCAGTACTTC
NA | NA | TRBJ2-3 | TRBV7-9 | CASSLATIRTDTQYF | TGTGCCAGCAGCTTAGCCACTATTCGCACAGATACGCAGTATTTT
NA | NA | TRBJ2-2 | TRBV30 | CAWSGASVGGELFF | TGTGCCTGGAGTGGGGCGTCTGTTGGCGGGGAGCTGTTTTTT
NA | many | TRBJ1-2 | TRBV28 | CASSSAGEGYTF | TGTGCCAGCAGTTCGGCAGGGGAAGGCTACACCTTC
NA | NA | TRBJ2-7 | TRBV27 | CASSLRDGVGEQYF | TGTGCCAGCAGTTTAAGGGACGGCGTGGGGGAGCAGTACTTC
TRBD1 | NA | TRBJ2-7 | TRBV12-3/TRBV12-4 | CASGPGTGGYEQYF | TGTGCCAGCGGTCCTGGGACAGGGGGCTACGAGCAGTACTTC
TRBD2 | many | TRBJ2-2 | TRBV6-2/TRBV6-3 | CASSPWTSGNTGELFF | TGTGCCAGCAGCCCCTGGACTAGCGGGAACACCGGGGAGCTGTTTTTT
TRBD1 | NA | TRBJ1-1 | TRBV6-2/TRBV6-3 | CASSEIQGSMTEAFF | TGTGCCAGCAGTGAAATACAGGGGAGTATGACTGAAGCTTTCTTT
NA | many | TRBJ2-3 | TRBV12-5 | CASGLVAGSTDTQYF | TGTGCTAGTGGTTTGGTAGCGGGTAGCACAGATACGCAGTATTTT
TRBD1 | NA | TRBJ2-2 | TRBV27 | CASSTTGGKNTGELFF | TGTGCCAGCAGTACGACAGGGGGTAAGAACACCGGGGAGCTGTTTTTT